What follows are 17 T cell receptor beta chains derived from one specimen sequenced in a study of cytomegalovirus exposure and HLA in healthy donors. PCR employed 60 Vbeta and 13 Jbeta primers. Data came from immunoSEQ multiplex PCR; TCRdb stores just in-frame clones and leaves some out. Of about 200,000 clones in the sample, roughly 90% were seen once. Sequencing was done on a sample of PBMCs. The receptors shown here come from a boy between 2 and 10 years old in good health and CMV-seronegative.

The chain recombines TRBV7-8 with TRBJ2-3; maybe TRBD1 (5 bases). The CDR3 covers 14 residues. Between the trimmed V and J ends, which lost 6 bases and 6 bases, there was a span of 16 bases. The germline V gene encodes CDR1 SGHVS and CDR2 FQNEAQ. The CDR3 sequence: CASSSRQREDTQYF. The DNA of the CDR3 is TGTGCCAGCAGTAGCCGACAGCGAGAGGATACGCAGTATTTT. The complete variable domain, with remaining parts taken from reference TRBV7-8 and TRBJ2-3, reads GAGVSQSPRYKVAKRGQDVALRCDPISGHVSLFWYQQALGQGPEFLTYFQNEAQLDKSGLPSDRFFAERPEGSVSTLKIQRTQQEDSAVYLCASSSRQREDTQYFGPGTRLTVL.

This chain connects TRBV15 to TRBJ1-2; D is perhaps TRBD1 (6 bases). Germline CDR1 is LNHNV and CDR2 is YYDKDF (reference sequence). The ends were cut back, 5 bases at V and 8 bases at J, with 12 bases in the middle. The CDR3 totals 12 residues. CDR3 DNA sequence: TGTGCCACCAGCCCAGCGGGGGGCGGCTACACCTTC. It yields the protein CATSPAGGGYTF.

The chain links TRBV29-1 to TRBJ1-1, with D hard to call. CDR1 SQVTM and CDR2 ANQGSEA come from the germline V gene. CDR3 length equals 12 residues. V dropped 1 base and J dropped 8 bases, with 11 bases sitting between them. The CDR3 nucleotides are TGCAGCGTTGAAGGCGGGGAGTTCGAAGCTTTCTTT. The encoded protein is CSVEGGEFEAFF. Filled out from reference TRBV29-1 and TRBJ1-1, the complete variable domain reads SAVISQKPSRDICQRGTSLTIQCQVDSQVTMMFWYRQQPGQSLTLIATANQGSEATYESGFVIDKFPISRPNLTFSTLTVSNMSPEDSSIYLCSVEGGEFEAFFGQGTRLTVV.

The J gene is TRBJ2-3, the V gene TRBV6-1; a weak D match, TRBD1 (7 bases). The CDR3 contains 16 residues. The germline V and J ends were trimmed by 2 bases and 2 bases, with 14 bases remaining between them. Germline V gene data show CDR1 as MNHNS and CDR2 as SASEGT. The CDR3 reads CASSERVRGVTDTQYF. CDR3 coding DNA: TGTGCCAGCAGTGAAAGAGTCAGGGGGGTCACAGATACGCAGTATTTT.

The chain has TRBV6-1 and TRBJ2-3, with D possibly matching TRBD2 (5 bases). V lost 5 bases and J lost 3, with 9 bases in between. The CDR3 extends over 13 amino acids. Germline V gives CDR1 MNHNS, CDR2 SASEGT. The CDR3 is CASSFRETDTQYF. In DNA form, the CDR3 reads TGTGCCAGCAGTTTCCGGGAAACAGATACGCAGTATTTT.

The rearrangement uses TRBV13 and TRBJ2-7; TRBD2 is a possible D gene (5 bases). V was pared by 0 bases and J by 3 bases, with 9 bases between. CDR3 length: 14 residues. Germline values: CDR1 PRHDT, CDR2 FYEKMQ (reference sequence). The CDR3 DNA reads as TGTGCCAGCAGCTTAGGCAAGGAGGACTACGAGCAGTACTTC. As protein: CASSLGKEDYEQYF.

The chain uses TRBV14 and TRBJ2-1, with 7 bases lining up with TRBD1. The CDR3 totals 15 residues. With 4 bases clipped from V and 1 base from J, the junction kept 4 bases outside the gene matches. Germline V gives CDR1 SGHDN, CDR2 FVKESK. CDR3 sequence reads: CASSLRTGSYNEQFF. The CDR3 DNA follows: TGTGCCAGCAGCCTACGGACAGGTTCCTACAATGAGCAGTTCTTC.

This chain links TRBV6-5 with TRBJ2-7, with D possibly TRBD1 on 6 matching bases. V lost 7 bases and J lost 2, with 12 bases in between. The length of the CDR3 is 13 residues. The germline gives CDR1 MNHEY, CDR2 SVGAGI. CDR3 in amino acids: CASMGDITYEQYF. The CDR3 DNA reads as TGTGCCAGCATGGGGGACATCACCTACGAGCAGTACTTC.

The chain couples TRBV30 to TRBJ2-7; D perhaps matches TRBD2 (6 bases). Trimming removed 3 bases at V and 2 bases at J, with 8 bases between. Per the germline V gene, CDR1 is GTSNPN and CDR2 is SVGIG (reference sequence). There are 12 residues in the CDR3. In DNA form, the CDR3 reads TGTGCCTGGAGGGGGGGAACCTACGAGCAGTACTTC. Translating gives CAWRGGTYEQYF.

V gene TRBV6-6 combines with J gene TRBJ1-5, with 9 bases aligning to TRBD1. Trimming took 6 bases from V and 3 from J; bases not matched to a gene: 6. Looked up from germline, CDR1 is MNHNY and CDR2 is SVGAGI (reference sequence). The length of the CDR3 is 15 residues. The CDR3 DNA sequence: TGTGCCAGCAGATTGGACAGGGGCTTCAATCAGCCCCAGCATTTT. It translates to CASRLDRGFNQPQHF.

This chain connects TRBV28 to TRBJ1-5, with D uncertain. This CDR3 has 15 amino acids. Germline V gives CDR1 MDHEN, CDR2 SYDVKM. Trimming removed 6 bases at V and 4 bases at J, with 16 bases between. The CDR3: CASSHLGGINQPQHF. Written as DNA, the CDR3 is TGTGCCAGCAGCCACCTTGGAGGGATTAATCAGCCCCAGCATTTT.

V usage is TRBV9 and J usage is TRBJ1-1; no clear D gene. V dropped 3 bases and J dropped 0 bases, with 6 bases sitting between them. The CDR3 covers 13 residues. Germline V CDR1 and CDR2: SGDLS, YYNGEE. The DNA for the CDR3 is TGTGCCAGCAGCGGAGGGATGAACACTGAAGCTTTCTTT. Translated, it gives CASSGGMNTEAFF.

The chain is built from TRBV7-9 and TRBJ2-5; D remains ambiguous. This CDR3 region has 14 residues. Germline V CDR1 and CDR2: SEHNR, FQNEAQ (reference sequence). Trimming took 0 bases from V and 0 from J, leaving 5 bases between them. CDR3 protein: CASSLAPDQETQYF. In DNA form, the CDR3 reads TGTGCCAGCAGCTTAGCGCCGGACCAAGAGACCCAGTACTTC.

In DNA form, the CDR3 reads TGTGCCAGTAGTACTATCCGGGACAGGGGCAATCAGCCCCAGCATTTT. This sequence encodes CASSTIRDRGNQPQHF. This rearrangement joins TRBV19 to TRBJ1-5, with 9 bases identical to TRBD1. Germline loops: CDR1 LNHDA, CDR2 SQIVND (reference sequence). The length of the CDR3 is 16 residues. Germline trimming cut 4 bases from V and 2 bases from J; bases unmatched to any gene: 6.

The chain uses TRBV27 and TRBJ1-6, with unresolved D. V lost 2 bases and J 7 bases, leaving 6 bases between the germline ends. The CDR3 has 13 amino acids. Per germline, CDR1 MNHEY and CDR2 SMNVEV (reference sequence). CDR3 region: CASSLAQNSPLHF. In DNA form, the CDR3 reads TGTGCCAGCAGTTTAGCCCAGAATTCACCCCTCCACTTT.

To note about this clone: Mismatch with germline at one junction end may stem from a read error. The chain links TRBV7-9 to TRBJ2-7; D gene uncertain. CDR3 size: 14 residues. Germline V CDR1 and CDR2: SEHNR, FQNEAQ (reference sequence). Here the CDR3 reads CSSSSRALPHEQYF. DNA of the CDR3: TGTTCCAGCAGTTCGCGCGCCCTGCCCCACGAGCAGTACTTC.

This chain links TRBV5-8 with TRBJ2-7; TRBD1 matches 10 bases. The J segment lost 6 bases and the V segment lost 3 bases, leaving 3 bases of the junction unmatched. This CDR3 spans 13 amino acids. The germline V gene has CDR1 SGHTS and CDR2 YDEGEE. In DNA, the CDR3 is TGTGCCAGCAGCTCCGGGACAGGGGCCGAGCAGTACTTC. Translating gives CASSSGTGAEQYF.